The next 24 T cell receptor beta chains were all read from a single sample in a study of T-cell memory formation after mild COVID-19. Using its own MiXCR run on the 5' RACE reads, TCRdb lists one record per CDR3 protein. Of fewer than 250,000 distinct CDR3 sequences in the sample, more than 9% are singletons; the top ten hold just over 3%. Sequencing input: PBMCs or a T cell subset sorted from them (not recorded which). The receptors shown here come from a man younger than 35 who had mild COVID-19 (a few samples of this study predate the infection). Cell type and time point are not known.

This clonotype was seen only a few times. This chain links TRBV5-1 with TRBJ2-5; D gene ambiguous. Trimming left V 4 bases short and J 3 bases short, with 10 bases between. Germline V gene sequence: CDR1 SGHRS, CDR2 YFSETQ. This CDR3 has 13 residues. The CDR3, as DNA: TGCGCCAGCAGCATGAGTGTGGAAGAGACCCAGTACTTC. This translates into CASSMSVEETQYF.

The chain has TRBV7-9 and TRBJ2-3; 8 positions agree with TRBD2. The CDR3 has 15 amino acids. The V and J ends lost 5 bases and 4 bases, in that order; junction bases with no gene match: 8. From germline, CDR1 is SEHNR and CDR2 FQNEAQ (reference sequence). The CDR3 spells CASSRLAGYADTQYF. The CDR3 DNA reads TGTGCCAGCAGCCGGCTAGCGGGTTACGCAGATACGCAGTATTTT.

This sequence joins TRBV5-1 and TRBJ2-5; 11 bases are shared with TRBD1. The germline gives CDR1 SGHRS, CDR2 YFSETQ. V was clipped by 0 bases and J by 5 bases; unmatched bases: 3. The CDR3 is 15 amino acids. CDR3 sequence reads: CASSLGTGGLETQYF. The CDR3, as DNA: TGCGCCAGCAGCTTGGGGACAGGGGGCTTGGAGACCCAGTACTTC.

The rearrangement uses TRBV12-3 or TRBV12-4 and TRBJ1-1; D is ambiguous. V dropped 6 bases and J dropped 0 bases, with 11 bases sitting between them. This CDR3 has 14 residues. The CDR3 coding sequence is TGTGCCAGCAGGGTAGGGATAGTGAACACTGAAGCTTTCTTT. Its translation is CASRVGIVNTEAFF.

The chain uses TRBV4-3 and TRBJ1-3; unclear D gene. The CDR3 loop spans 17 amino acids. Trimming took off 0 bases at V and 2 bases at J, with 14 bases between the two ends. The germline gives CDR1 LGHNA, CDR2 YSLEER. The CDR3, as DNA: TGCGCCAGCAGCCAAGATAAGGGCCCAGGTCCTGGAAACACCATATATTTT. Protein sequence: CASSQDKGPGPGNTIYF.

The chain has TRBV15 and TRBJ2-5; D possibly corresponds to TRBD1 (6 bases). Germline CDR1 LNHNV, CDR2 YYDKDF (reference sequence). V lost 3 bases and J lost 0, with 14 bases in between. This CDR3 has 16 residues. This CDR3 reads CATSRPSRGYQETQYF. Here the CDR3 DNA reads TGTGCCACCAGCAGGCCCAGCAGGGGATACCAAGAGACCCAGTACTTC.

V gene TRBV4-3 combines with J gene TRBJ1-3; no firm D call. This CDR3 has 22 amino acids. Trimming took 0 bases from V and 0 from J, leaving 27 bases between them. CDR1 and CDR2 from the germline V gene are LGHNA and YSLEER. Written as DNA, the CDR3 is TGCGCCAGCAGCCAAGATCCGAGAAATAGAGGACGGACCCTAGACTCTGGAAACACCATATATTTT. This gives the protein CASSQDPRNRGRTLDSGNTIYF.

V and J are TRBV5-5 and TRBJ2-2; D not certain. The CDR3 runs to 16 residues. V gave up 0 bases and J gave up 5 bases, with 14 bases separating them. Germline values: CDR1 SGHKS, CDR2 YYEKEE (reference sequence). The CDR3 region has the DNA TGTGCCAGCAGCTTGGAGGTGTCTGGATGGACCGGGGAGCTGTTTTTT. Translating it yields CASSLEVSGWTGELFF. The full variable domain, completed using reference TRBV5-5 and TRBJ2-2, is DAGVTQSPTHLIKTRGQQVTLRCSPISGHKSVSWYQQVLGQGPQFIFQYYEKEERGRGNFPDRFSARQFPNYSSELNVNALLLGDSALYLCASSLEVSGWTGELFFGEGSRLTVL.

This clonotype appeared many times. The chain carries TRBV20-1 and TRBJ1-2, with a tentative D call TRBD1 (5 bases). Between the trimmed V and J ends, which lost 3 bases and 5 bases, there was a span of 7 bases. The CDR3 length is 11 residues. Germline loops: CDR1 DFQATT, CDR2 SNEGSKA (reference sequence). The DNA of the CDR3 is TGCAGTGCTAGCGGGGGGTATGGCTACACCTTC. Translating gives CSASGGYGYTF.

The V and J genes are TRBV4-1 and TRBJ2-3; 9 positions match TRBD1. The V and J ends lost 3 bases and 6 bases, in that order; junction bases with no gene match: 13. The CDR3 loop spans 17 amino acids. Per the germline V gene, CDR1 is MGHRA and CDR2 is YSYEKL. In DNA form, the CDR3 reads TGCGCCAGCAGCCACCAGAGTACAGGGGGCGGAGGGGATACGCAGTATTTT. Translated: CASSHQSTGGGGDTQYF.

This chain joins TRBV5-4 and TRBJ2-1; 11 bases align to TRBD2. Per the germline V gene, CDR1 is SGHNT and CDR2 is YYREEE (reference sequence). V shed 4 bases, J shed 3 bases, and the junction held 3 bases outside the gene matches. CDR3 size: 15 residues. Here the CDR3 DNA reads TGTGCCAGCAGCCATAGCGGGGGGGACTACAATGAGCAGTTCTTC. Translated, it gives CASSHSGGDYNEQFF.

The genes are TRBV27 and TRBJ1-2, with a weak D call TRBD1 (5 bases). Germline V CDR1 and CDR2: MNHEY, SMNVEV (reference sequence). Trimming took off 3 bases at V and 6 bases at J, with 14 bases between the two ends. The CDR3 is made up of 14 amino acids. Here the CDR3 DNA reads TGTGCCAGCAGTTTCCGGGGGGTTAATAATGGCTACACCTTC. Translation: CASSFRGVNNGYTF.

This rearrangement joins TRBV6-5 to TRBJ2-5, with TRBD2 matching over 8 bases. The V and J ends lost 1 base and 2 bases, in that order; junction bases with no gene match: 3. Germline values: CDR1 MNHEY, CDR2 SVGAGI. The CDR3 consists of 15 residues. The chain's CDR3 is CASSYLGGGQETQYF. DNA of the CDR3: TGTGCCAGCAGTTACTTAGGCGGGGGGCAAGAGACCCAGTACTTC.

This clonotype was found a few times. The chain has TRBV4-1 and TRBJ2-3, with a weak D call TRBD2 (6 bases). The CDR3 runs to 15 residues. The germline V gene encodes CDR1 MGHRA and CDR2 YSYEKL. The V gene lost 0 bases and the J gene lost 6 bases, with 13 bases spanning the gap. The chain's CDR3 is CASSQEGPSADTQYF. In DNA, the CDR3 is TGCGCCAGCAGCCAAGAGGGACCTAGCGCGGATACGCAGTATTTT.

This clonotype was counted a few times. The V call is TRBV11-1, the J call TRBJ1-2; D remains unclear. The CDR3 loop spans 13 amino acids. CDR1 is SGHAT, CDR2 FQDESV, per germline (reference sequence). The CDR3 nucleotides are TGTGCGTCGGAGGCACAGCAAACGGGAGGCTACACCTTC. Amino acid sequence: CASEAQQTGGYTF. The full variable domain, with the rest looked up from reference TRBV11-1 and TRBJ1-2, is EAEVAQSPRYKITEKSQAVAFWCDPISGHATLYWYRQILGQGPELLVQFQDESVVDDSQLPKDRFSAERLKGVDSTLKIQPAELGDSAMYLCASEAQQTGGYTFGSGTRLTVV.

This clonotype was recorded a few times. V usage is TRBV28 and J usage is TRBJ2-2; D is perhaps TRBD1 (5 bases). Germline V gives CDR1 MDHEN, CDR2 SYDVKM. V lost 10 bases to trimming and J lost 5 bases, with 17 bases between them. This CDR3 spans 14 amino acids. The CDR3 region has the DNA TGTGCCACCCCCAAAAGGGGTGGGACCGGGGAGCTGTTTTTT. Encoded protein: CATPKRGGTGELFF. The entire variable domain, with the rest obtained from reference TRBV28 and TRBJ2-2, is as follows: DVKVTQSSRYLVKRTGEKVFLECVQDMDHENMFWYRQDPGLGLRLIYFSYDVKMKEKGDIPEGYSVSREKKERFSLILESASTNQTSMYLCATPKRGGTGELFFGEGSRLTVL.

This clonotype showed up just a few times. This rearrangement joins TRBV6-2 or TRBV6-3 to TRBJ1-5; a possible D gene is TRBD1 (5 bases). V shed 2 bases and J shed 5 bases, with 16 bases lying between them. Germline values: CDR1 MNHEY, CDR2 SVGEGT. The CDR3 spans 16 residues. The CDR3 bases are TGTGCCAGCAGTTACCTTCCTCCCGGGGCAGATCAGCCCCAGCATTTT. This sequence encodes CASSYLPPGADQPQHF.

This clonotype was counted a few times. The rearrangement joins TRBV12-3 or TRBV12-4 to TRBJ1-1; D unclear. Between the trimmed V and J ends, which lost 6 bases and 10 bases, there was a span of 12 bases. The CDR3 has 11 residues. CDR3 nucleotide sequence: TGTGCCAGCAGGCGACGGGCACCAGCTTTCTTT. Its translation is CASRRRAPAFF.

CDR3: CSVEVGGGKSNQPQHF. DNA for the CDR3: TGCAGCGTTGAAGTTGGGGGGGGTAAGAGCAATCAGCCCCAGCATTTT. The chain has TRBV29-1 and TRBJ1-5; D is perhaps TRBD1 (5 bases). Trimming removed 1 base at V and 1 base at J, with 14 bases between. This CDR3 contains 16 residues. Germline values: CDR1 SQVTM, CDR2 ANQGSEA. The whole variable domain, filled in from reference TRBV29-1 and TRBJ1-5, reads SAVISQKPSRDICQRGTSLTIQCQVDSQVTMMFWYRQQPGQSLTLIATANQGSEATYESGFVIDKFPISRPNLTFSTLTVSNMSPEDSSIYLCSVEVGGGKSNQPQHFGDGTRLSIL.

This clonotype was picked up a small number of times. V is TRBV5-1 and J is TRBJ1-1, with a tentative D call TRBD1 (5 bases). CDR1 is SGHRS and CDR2 is YFSETQ in the germline V gene. This CDR3 is built from 14 residues. Trimming removed 4 bases at V and 2 bases at J, with 12 bases between. For the CDR3, the DNA is TGCGCCAGCAGCGAGACAGCTTCCAACACTGAAGCTTTCTTT. Its translation is CASSETASNTEAFF. The complete variable domain, with remaining parts taken from reference TRBV5-1 and TRBJ1-1, reads KAGVTQTPRYLIKTRGQQVTLSCSPISGHRSVSWYQQTPGQGLQFLFEYFSETQRNKGNFPGRFSGRQFSNSRSEMNVSTLELGDSALYLCASSETASNTEAFFGQGTRLTVV.

This chain links TRBV28 with TRBJ1-2; D unclear. This CDR3 comprises 13 residues. The germline V gene has CDR1 MDHEN and CDR2 SYDVKM. Trimming left V 6 bases short and J 4 bases short, with 12 bases between. The CDR3 DNA is TGTGCCAGCAGAGGTAACCGGGGCTATGGCTACACCTTC. It encodes CASRGNRGYGYTF.

This clonotype came up a few times. The chain joins TRBV19 to TRBJ1-2; 7 nucleotides align to TRBD1. This CDR3 comprises 15 residues. Germline lookup yields CDR1 LNHDA and CDR2 SQIVND (reference sequence). The J segment lost 4 bases and the V segment lost 4 bases, leaving 9 bases of the junction unmatched. For the CDR3, the DNA is TGTGCCAGTAGTAGAAGACAGGGCTCGGCCTATGGCTACACCTTC. Amino acid sequence: CASSRRQGSAYGYTF. The whole variable domain, filled in from reference TRBV19 and TRBJ1-2, reads DGGITQSPKYLFRKEGQNVTLSCEQNLNHDAMYWYRQDPGQGLRLIYYSQIVNDFQKGDIAEGYSVSREKKESFPLTVTSAQKNPTAFYLCASSRRQGSAYGYTFGSGTRLTVV.

This clonotype has a handful of counts. The V call is TRBV10-2, the J call TRBJ2-4; 14 nucleotides align to TRBD2. The V gene's germline CDR1 is WSHSY and CDR2 SAAADI. The CDR3 extends over 19 amino acids. V trimming: 3 bases; J trimming: 1 base; junction bases outside the gene matches: 8. The CDR3 protein is CASSDLHGLAGGAKNIQYF. The CDR3 region has the DNA TGCGCCAGCAGTGACCTCCACGGACTAGCGGGGGGCGCCAAAAACATTCAGTACTTC.

The rearrangement joins TRBV11-2 to TRBJ2-4; D not resolved. Germline CDR1 and CDR2: SGHAT and FQNNGV. The CDR3 loop spans 14 amino acids. Trimming took off 0 bases at V and 7 bases at J, with 10 bases between the two ends. The CDR3 region is CASSLEHPGNIQYF. The CDR3 coding sequence is TGTGCCAGCAGCTTAGAACACCCCGGGAACATTCAGTACTTC.